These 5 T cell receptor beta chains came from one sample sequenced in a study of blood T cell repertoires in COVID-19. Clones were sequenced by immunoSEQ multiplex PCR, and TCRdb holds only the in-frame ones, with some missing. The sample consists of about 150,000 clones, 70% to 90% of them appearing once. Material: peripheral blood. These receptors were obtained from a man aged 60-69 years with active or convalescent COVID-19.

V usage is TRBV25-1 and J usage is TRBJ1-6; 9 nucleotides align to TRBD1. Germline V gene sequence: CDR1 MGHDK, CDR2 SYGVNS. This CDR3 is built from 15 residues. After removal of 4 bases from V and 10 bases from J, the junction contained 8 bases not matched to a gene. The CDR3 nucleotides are TGTGCCAGCAGTGTGGGGACAGGGCGGGGATCACCCCTCCACTTT. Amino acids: CASSVGTGRGSPLHF.

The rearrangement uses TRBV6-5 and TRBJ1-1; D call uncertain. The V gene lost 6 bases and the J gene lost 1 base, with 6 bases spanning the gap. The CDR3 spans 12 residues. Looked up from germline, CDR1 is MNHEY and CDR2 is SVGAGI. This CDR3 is CASRTRNTEAFF. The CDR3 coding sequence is TGTGCCAGCAGAACCAGGAACACTGAAGCTTTCTTT.

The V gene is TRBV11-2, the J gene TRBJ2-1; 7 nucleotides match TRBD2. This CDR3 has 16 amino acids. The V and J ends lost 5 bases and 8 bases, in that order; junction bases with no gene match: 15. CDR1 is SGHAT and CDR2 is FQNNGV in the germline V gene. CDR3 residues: CASSRRGAGVGDEQFF. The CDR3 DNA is TGTGCCAGCAGCCGCCGGGGTGCGGGAGTCGGGGATGAGCAGTTCTTC.

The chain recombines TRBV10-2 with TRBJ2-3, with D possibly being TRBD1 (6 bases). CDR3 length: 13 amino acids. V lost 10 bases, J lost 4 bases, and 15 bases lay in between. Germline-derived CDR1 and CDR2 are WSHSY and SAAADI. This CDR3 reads CATAPGDPDTQYF. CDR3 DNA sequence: TGCGCCACCGCCCCAGGGGATCCAGATACGCAGTATTTT.

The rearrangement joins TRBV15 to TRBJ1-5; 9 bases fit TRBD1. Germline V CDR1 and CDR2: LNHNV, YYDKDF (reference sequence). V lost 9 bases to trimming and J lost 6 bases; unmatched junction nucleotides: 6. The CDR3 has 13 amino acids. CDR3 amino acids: CATSGQGSQPQHF. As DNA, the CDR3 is TGTGCCACTTCGGGACAGGGAAGTCAGCCCCAGCATTTT.